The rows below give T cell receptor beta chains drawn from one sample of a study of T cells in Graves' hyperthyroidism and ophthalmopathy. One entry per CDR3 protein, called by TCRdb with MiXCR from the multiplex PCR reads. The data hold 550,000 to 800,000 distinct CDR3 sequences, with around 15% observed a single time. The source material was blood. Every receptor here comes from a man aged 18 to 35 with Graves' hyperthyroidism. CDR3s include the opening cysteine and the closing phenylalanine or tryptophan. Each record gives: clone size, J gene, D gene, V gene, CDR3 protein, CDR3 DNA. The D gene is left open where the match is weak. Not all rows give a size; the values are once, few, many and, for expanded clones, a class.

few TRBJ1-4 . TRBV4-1 CASSQSPGENEKLFF TGCGCCAGCAGCCAATCACCAGGGGAGAATGAAAAACTGTTTTTT
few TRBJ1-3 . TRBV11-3 CASSLIDGSSGNTIYF TGTGCCAGCAGCTTAATCGACGGGAGCTCTGGAAACACCATATATTTT
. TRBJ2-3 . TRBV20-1 CSAEPYSGSVDTQYF TGCAGTGCTGAACCCTATAGCGGAAGCGTGGATACGCAGTATTTT
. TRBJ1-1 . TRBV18 CASSPVGGNTEAFF TGTGCCAGCTCACCAGTGGGGGGGAACACTGAAGCTTTCTTT
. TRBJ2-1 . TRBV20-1 CSARGTTGLYNEQFF TGCAGTGCTAGGGGCACCACCGGGTTATACAATGAGCAGTTCTTC
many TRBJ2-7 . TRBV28 CASSLLQREQYF TGTGCCAGCAGTCTACTGCAGCGGGAGCAGTACTTC
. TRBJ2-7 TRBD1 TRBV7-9 CASSYKAGQGGYEQYF TGTGCCAGCAGCTATAAGGCTGGACAGGGGGGCTACGAGCAGTACTTC
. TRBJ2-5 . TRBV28 CASSLAAGPETQYF TGTGCCAGCAGTTTAGCGGCTGGCCCAGAGACCCAGTACTTC
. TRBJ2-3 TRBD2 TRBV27 CASSSPGGGQQYTDTQYF TGTGCCAGCAGTTCGCCGGGGGGGGGCCAACAATACACAGATACGCAGTATTTT
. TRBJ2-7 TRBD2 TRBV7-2 CASSLPGVSGTYEQYF TGTGCCAGCAGCCTCCCCGGGGTTAGCGGGACCTACGAGCAGTACTTC
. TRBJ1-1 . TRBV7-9 CASMGEGRGAGRTEAFF TGTGCCAGCATGGGGGAAGGTAGGGGGGCGGGAAGGACTGAAGCTTTCTTT
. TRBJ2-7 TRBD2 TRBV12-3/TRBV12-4 CASSSTGTSGRGVQYF TGTGCCAGCAGCTCAACCGGGACTAGCGGGAGGGGGGTGCAGTACTTC
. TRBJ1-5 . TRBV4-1 CASSQVRGAGNQPQHF TGCGCCAGCAGCCAAGTTCGGGGGGCAGGCAATCAGCCCCAGCATTTT
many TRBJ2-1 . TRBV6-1 CASRYGASSYNEQFF TGTGCCAGCCGGTACGGGGCCAGCTCCTACAATGAGCAGTTCTTC
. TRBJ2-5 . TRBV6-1 CASSYGAGTQYF TGTGCCAGCAGTTATGGTGCGGGGACCCAGTACTTC
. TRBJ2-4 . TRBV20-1 CSARGGVEGSGNIQYF TGCAGTGCTAGAGGGGGAGTAGAGGGGAGTGGAAACATTCAGTACTTC